The source of this T cell receptor (beta chain) is a study of OX40 agonist ivuxolimab in advanced cancers. Across the whole study: With a range of 23 to 79, age averaged approximately 55 years, and around 83% were male.

The CDR3 extends over 15 amino acids. Germline V lookup: CDR1 MDHEN, CDR2 SYDVKM. V shed 6 bases, J shed 4 bases, and the junction held 8 bases outside the gene matches. Produced via immunoSEQ multiplex PCR; TCRdb's table is partial and in-frame only. The sample carries about 36,000 clones, roughly three quarters recorded once. The rearrangement joins TRBV28 to TRBJ1-2; 10 bases match TRBD1. The receptor was isolated from an adult with an advanced solid tumor such as melanoma, head and neck, liver or kidney cancer. Specimen: CD4+ or CD8+ T cells sorted from blood, collected in a trial of the OX40 agonist ivuxolimab. DNA of the CDR3: TGTGCCAGCAGGAAGACAGGGGGCAGCGGCTATGGCTACACCTTC. Translating it yields CASRKTGGSGYGYTF.